This TCR beta chain was documented in a study of T-cell reconstitution after alpha-beta-depleted transplantation in children. Preparation of the TCRbeta library involved a method that used unique molecular identifiers. Using its own MiXCR run on the PCR reads, TCRdb lists one record per CDR3 protein. The table includes 500,000 to 600,000 distinct CDR3 sequences, 25% to 30% detected once. The CDR3 covers 14 residues. Per germline, CDR1 SGHRS and CDR2 YFSETQ. Trimming took off 3 bases at V and 4 bases at J, with 13 bases between the two ends. Sequencing used PBMCs, obtained before TCRalphabeta/CD19-depleted stem cell transplant. This chain links TRBV5-1 with TRBJ2-5, with D unclear. The receptor comes from a boy younger than two with Wiskott-Aldrich syndrome, due to receive a stem cell transplant. In DNA, the CDR3 is TGCGCCAGCAGCTGGCTGACTCTAAGAGAGACCCAGTACTTC. Protein: CASSWLTLRETQYF.